The rows below give T cell receptor beta chains drawn from one sample of a study of early T cells in non-severe SARS-CoV-2 infection. One entry per CDR3 protein, called by TCRdb with MiXCR from the 5' RACE reads. Of about 49,000 distinct CDR3 sequences listed, about 4.2% are singletons. The specimen was whole blood. The origin of the receptors is an adult who was a healthcare worker with PCR-confirmed SARS-CoV-2 infection or an uninfected control (not recorded which). Both conserved end residues are part of each CDR3. Each record gives: J gene, D gene, V gene, clone size, CDR3 DNA, CDR3 protein. A D gene is named only where the DNA matches it firmly. Size is stated as once, few or many counts, or a class when the clone is expanded.

TRBJ1-6 TRBD1 TRBV20-1 few TGCAGTGCTATCCCGCCGGGACAGGGCGTCTCCTATAATTCACCCCTCCACTTT CSAIPPGQGVSYNSPLHF
TRBJ2-7 - TRBV3-1 many TGTGCCAGCAGCCCCAAGAGTTTACAGTTTACCGAGCAGTACTTC CASSPKSLQFTEQYF
TRBJ1-2 - TRBV6-6 few TGTGCCAGCAGTTACTCGATGGCGGCTAACTATGGCTACACCTTC CASSYSMAANYGYTF
TRBJ2-3 TRBD2 TRBV29-1 many TGCAGCGTTGGGGCTAGCGGAACAGATACGCAGTATTTT CSVGASGTDTQYF
TRBJ2-3 - TRBV7-9 many TGTGCCAGCAGCTTAGCCACTCGCACAGATACGCAGTATTTT CASSLATRTDTQYF
TRBJ2-2 TRBD1 TRBV18 many TGTGCCAGCTCCGGGACAGCGAACACCGGGGAGCTGTTTTTT CASSGTANTGELFF
TRBJ2-3 TRBD2 TRBV9 many TGTGCCAGCAGCGTAGCACCCGGCGGGAGGGGCGCAGATACGCAGTATTTT CASSVAPGGRGADTQYF
TRBJ2-7 - TRBV7-8 many TGTGCCAGCACCTCCGTTAGACAGGCATTCGAGCAGTACTTC CASTSVRQAFEQYF
TRBJ2-1 - TRBV20-1 many TGCAGTGCTCCCAGCCGGGCGGGGTTTAGTGTTGAGCAGTTCTTC CSAPSRAGFSVEQFF
TRBJ2-3 - TRBV6-1 many TGTGCCAGCAGCGGACCCTCTAGCACAGATACGCAGTATTTT CASSGPSSTDTQYF
TRBJ2-7 TRBD1 TRBV20-1 many TGCAGTGCTAGAACCGGGACAGGCTCCTACGAGCAGTACTTC CSARTGTGSYEQYF